These 5 T cell receptor beta chains originate from one sample sequenced in a study of CD8 T cells in ankylosing spondylitis. TCRdb re-called the 5' RACE reads with MiXCR, one entry per CDR3 protein. The sample yields a few hundred thousand distinct CDR3 sequences, over 15% seen once. The sequencing input was blood, either unsorted or a sorted T cell fraction (not recorded which). These receptors all come from a male donor with ankylosing spondylitis or in good health (not recorded which).

Many counts were recorded for this clonotype. This chain connects TRBV5-1 to TRBJ1-2, with 10 positions matching TRBD1. This CDR3 spans 15 amino acids. The germline CDR1 and CDR2 sequences are SGHRS and YFSETQ. V shed 3 bases, J shed 3 bases, and the junction held 5 bases outside the gene matches. The CDR3 region has the DNA TGCGCCAGCAGCTCGACAGGGGGCCTGGACTATGGCTACACCTTC. Translated: CASSSTGGLDYGYTF.

The count of this clonotype is one. The chain recombines TRBV6-1 with TRBJ2-1; D possibly corresponds to TRBD2 (6 bases). CDR3 size: 13 residues. The germline V gene encodes CDR1 MNHNS and CDR2 SASEGT. The V and J ends lost 6 bases and 9 bases respectively, with 15 bases between them. This CDR3 reads CASSPGFGGEQFF. The CDR3 nucleotides read TGTGCCAGCAGCCCAGGGTTCGGGGGTGAGCAGTTCTTC.

This clonotype was recorded a few times. The chain recombines TRBV4-2 with TRBJ1-1; 8 positions match TRBD1. Germline values: CDR1 LGHNA, CDR2 YNFKEQ. This CDR3 has 15 amino acids. V lost 4 bases, J lost 3 bases, and 7 bases stayed unmatched. CDR3 sequence reads: CASSPQGAGDTEAFF. CDR3 DNA: TGTGCCAGCAGCCCTCAGGGGGCCGGGGACACTGAAGCTTTCTTT.

This clonotype was recorded a few times. V and J are TRBV4-2 and TRBJ2-1; 8 nucleotides align to TRBD2. The CDR3 is 15 residues long. Looked up from germline, CDR1 is LGHNA and CDR2 is YNFKEQ. Germline trimming cut 1 base from V and 6 bases from J; bases unmatched to any gene: 5. This chain's CDR3 is CASSQGPGRANEQFF. In nucleotides, the CDR3 is TGTGCCAGCAGCCAAGGACCCGGGAGGGCCAATGAGCAGTTCTTC.

The rearrangement joins TRBV29-1 to TRBJ2-1; the D is unclear. This CDR3 spans 11 amino acids. V shed 8 bases and J shed 4 bases, with 9 bases lying between them. Germline V gene data show CDR1 as SQVTM and CDR2 as ANQGSEA. CDR3 nucleotides: TGCAGCTCTTTAGCTTACAATGAGCAGTTCTTC. Translating gives CSSLAYNEQFF.